Presented here are 30 T cell receptor beta chains from one specimen sequenced in a study of neurological immune-mediated disorders. Time point noted: longitudinal time-point 3. One entry per CDR3 protein results from TCRdb running MiXCR on the 5' RACE reads. The repertoire holds roughly 53,000 distinct CDR3 sequences, with more than 7% as singletons. Sequenced: PBMCs. These receptors all come from a woman between 40 and 50 years old in good health.

This clonotype was recorded many times. V is TRBV29-1 and J is TRBJ2-3; D is possibly TRBD1 (6 bases). Germline V lookup: CDR1 SQVTM, CDR2 ANQGSEA. The ends were cut back, 7 bases at V and 0 bases at J, with 17 bases in the middle. The CDR3 loop spans 15 amino acids. CDR3 region: CSAEGGTPSTDTQYF. The CDR3 region has the DNA TGCAGCGCCGAAGGTGGGACACCGAGCACAGATACGCAGTATTTT.

This clonotype was observed many times. The chain is built from TRBV20-1 and TRBJ1-2, with D unclear. Between the trimmed V and J ends, which lost 3 bases and 4 bases, there was a span of 9 bases. Germline CDR1 is DFQATT and CDR2 is SNEGSKA (reference sequence). This CDR3 comprises 12 residues. The CDR3 reads CSASQFSYGYTF. CDR3 sequence (DNA): TGCAGTGCTAGTCAATTTTCCTATGGCTACACCTTC.

This clonotype was picked up many times. The genes are TRBV4-3 and TRBJ2-7; the match to TRBD2 covers 7 bases. The CDR3 is 16 amino acids. Germline V gene sequence: CDR1 LGHNA, CDR2 YSLEER. V lost 1 base to trimming and J lost 4 bases; unmatched junction nucleotides: 10. The DNA of the CDR3 is TGCGCCAGCAGCCAAGGGGTCCAAGCTAGCGGTTACGAGCAGTACTTC. It specifies CASSQGVQASGYEQYF.

This clonotype has ten or more counts. The rearrangement uses TRBV27 and TRBJ2-7; 12 bases map to TRBD1. CDR1 MNHEY and CDR2 SMNVEV come from the germline V gene (reference sequence). Trimming removed 4 bases from V and 7 bases from J; junction bases left unmatched: 8. The CDR3 covers 15 residues. CDR3 nucleotide sequence: TGTGCCAGCAGTTCCCGGGACAGGGGGCTGAGGGAGCAGTACTTC. This translates into CASSSRDRGLREQYF.

There are many counts of this clonotype. The chain links TRBV5-6 to TRBJ2-7; D remains ambiguous. CDR1 and CDR2 from the germline V gene are SGHDT and YYEEEE. The CDR3 contains 13 residues. With 1 base removed from V and 5 bases from J, the gap between germline ends came to 10 bases. The CDR3 DNA is TGTGCCAGCAGCTTGCTGAGAAGCAACGAGCAGTACTTC. Amino acids: CASSLLRSNEQYF.

In this sample, this clonotype turned up many times. V usage is TRBV14 and J usage is TRBJ1-2; D not resolved. The CDR3 contains 12 residues. Looked up from germline, CDR1 is SGHDN and CDR2 is FVKESK. V lost 0 bases, J lost 7 bases, and 6 bases lay in between. The CDR3 region has the DNA TGTGCCAGCAGCCAAGAGGGATGTGGCTACACCTTC. This encodes CASSQEGCGYTF.

This clonotype was seen repeatedly, ten times or more. This chain connects TRBV21-1 to TRBJ1-1; TRBD1 is the table's D call, not checked against the DNA. TRBV21-1 has pseudogene status. The CDR3 runs to 18 residues. The CDR3 coding sequence is TGTGCCAGCAGCGCTCCCTTCGTCGGCAGGGGTAGGGACACTGAAGCTTTCTTT. It codes for CASSAPFVGRGRDTEAFF.

Turning to this clonotype: A much bigger clone sits one base away, suggesting this may be a read error. The chain recombines TRBV5-1 with TRBJ2-2; D may be TRBD2 (5 bases). This CDR3 comprises 15 residues. Germline CDR1 and CDR2: SGHRS and YFSETQ. CDR3 nucleotides: TGCGCCAGCAGCTTGATGGGCGAGTCGACCGGGGAGATGTTTTTT. Amino acids: CASSLMGESTGEMFF.

This clonotype has a count of ten or more. This chain uses TRBV20-1 with TRBJ1-6; D is undetermined. This CDR3 contains 16 residues. Germline-derived CDR1 and CDR2 are DFQATT and SNEGSKA (reference sequence). V lost 0 bases and J lost 0, with 9 bases in between. The CDR3 protein is CSAREWRNSYNSPLHF. DNA for the CDR3: TGCAGTGCTAGAGAGTGGAGGAACTCCTATAATTCACCCCTCCACTTT.

At least ten counts were recorded for this clonotype. The chain is built from TRBV5-1 and TRBJ2-2; D not resolved. V was pared by 0 bases and J by 5 bases, with 5 bases between. The germline V gene has CDR1 SGHRS and CDR2 YFSETQ. The CDR3 totals 13 residues. The CDR3 reads CASSLEETGELFF. DNA for the CDR3: TGCGCCAGCAGCTTGGAAGAAACCGGGGAGCTGTTTTTT.

This clonotype was detected ten times or more. This chain links TRBV6-5 with TRBJ2-3; tentative D call: TRBD2 (5 bases). Trimming left V 6 bases short and J 4 bases short, with 8 bases between. There are 12 residues in the CDR3. CDR1 and CDR2 from the germline V gene are MNHEY and SVGAGI. The CDR3 sequence: CASRDSPDTQYF. Written as DNA, the CDR3 is TGTGCCAGCAGGGACTCCCCAGATACGCAGTATTTT.

This clonotype was recorded at least ten times. The chain employs TRBV7-7 and TRBJ2-5; D gene ambiguous. V was pared by 0 bases and J by 5 bases, with 10 bases between. The CDR3 is 14 residues long. CDR1 and CDR2 (germline): SSHAT, FNYEAQ (reference sequence). CDR3 sequence reads: CASSLAPEVETQYF. For the CDR3, the DNA is TGTGCCAGCAGCTTAGCCCCAGAGGTCGAGACCCAGTACTTC. The variable domain in full, with the rest retrieved from reference TRBV7-7 and TRBJ2-5, is GAGVSQSPRYKVTKRGQDVTLRCDPISSHATLYWYQQALGQGPEFLTYFNYEAQPDKSGLPSDRFSAERPEGSISTLTIQRTEQRDSAMYRCASSLAPEVETQYFGPGTRLLVL.

This clonotype has a count of ten or more. The junction and the germline gene differ at one end; a read error may be behind it. This CDR3 is CASRLGVGGELFF. CDR3 sequence (DNA): TGCGCCAGCAGATTGGGAGTCGGCGGGGAGCTGTTTTTT. The genes are TRBV5-1 and TRBJ2-2; D perhaps matches TRBD2 (5 bases). Germline CDR1 and CDR2: SGHRS and YFSETQ. CDR3 size: 13 residues.

This chain joins TRBV6-6 and TRBJ2-6; a possible D gene is TRBD1 (5 bases). Trimming removed 7 bases from V and 0 bases from J, with 7 bases in between. Germline CDR1 MNHNY, CDR2 SVGAGI (reference sequence). The CDR3 loop spans 14 amino acids. CDR3 nucleotides: TGTGCCAGCACCCAGGGCTCTGGGGCCAACGTCCTGACTTTC. It codes for CASTQGSGANVLTF.

This clonotype was picked up many times. This sequence joins TRBV20-1 and TRBJ1-5; D is unclear. CDR1 and CDR2 (germline): DFQATT, SNEGSKA (reference sequence). V was pared by 5 bases and J by 0 bases, with 8 bases between. This CDR3 region has 13 residues. CDR3 amino acids: CSAHGPSNQPQHF. Here the CDR3 DNA reads TGCAGTGCTCACGGACCTAGCAATCAGCCCCAGCATTTT.

Worth noting for this clonotype: The junction departs from germline at one end; a sequencing error may be responsible. The CDR3 loop is CASSLHRVAGRGYNEQLF. CDR3 coding DNA: TGTGCCAGCAGTTTGCACAGGGTAGCGGGTCGAGGTTACAATGAGCAGTTATTC. The V gene is TRBV12-3 or TRBV12-4, the J gene TRBJ2-1, with D possibly TRBD2 on 7 matching bases. CDR3 length: 18 amino acids.

This clonotype was detected many times. This chain connects TRBV29-1 to TRBJ1-2, with 9 bases identical to TRBD1. CDR1 is SQVTM and CDR2 is ANQGSEA in the germline V gene. Unmatched junction bases numbered 10, after V lost 5 bases and J lost 3 bases. The CDR3 consists of 15 residues. CDR3 in DNA: TGCAGCGTTCCCGATCCGGGACAGGGAGACTATGGCTACACCTTC. As protein: CSVPDPGQGDYGYTF.

This clonotype was recorded at least ten times. This chain links TRBV4-3 with TRBJ1-4; the D is unclear. The germline V and J ends were trimmed by 0 bases and 0 bases, with 5 bases remaining between them. Germline V CDR1 and CDR2: LGHNA, YSLEER. The CDR3 has 15 residues. The DNA for the CDR3 is TGCGCCAGCAGCCAAGACACTGCAACTAATGAAAAACTGTTTTTT. Residues: CASSQDTATNEKLFF.

This clonotype was seen at least ten times. The chain carries TRBV10-3 and TRBJ2-7; the match to TRBD2 covers 7 bases. CDR1 ENHRY and CDR2 SYGVKD come from the germline V gene. The CDR3 consists of 17 residues. Trimming took 3 bases from V and 0 from J; bases not matched to a gene: 11. The CDR3, as DNA: TGTGCCATCAGTGACGGTATCACCGGGACTATCTCCTACGAGCAGTACTTC. Protein sequence: CAISDGITGTISYEQYF.

This clonotype was recorded once. The chain is built from TRBV5-6 and TRBJ1-6; TRBD1 is a possible D gene (6 bases). Germline CDR1 and CDR2: SGHDT and YYEEEE. CDR3 length: 16 amino acids. With 4 bases removed from V and 10 bases from J, the gap between germline ends came to 21 bases. The DNA of the CDR3 is TGTGCCAGCAGCCGGGGGACATGGGGCATCCGCTCACCCCTCCACTTT. It yields the protein CASSRGTWGIRSPLHF.

The sample holds many counts of this clonotype. The chain recombines TRBV5-1 with TRBJ2-2; TRBD2 matches at 11 bases. With 3 bases clipped from V and 4 bases from J, the junction kept 8 bases outside the gene matches. Germline CDR1 reads SGHRS; CDR2 reads YFSETQ. The CDR3 has 17 residues. The CDR3 loop reads CASSSITSGSGTGELFF. CDR3 nucleotides: TGCGCCAGCAGCTCAATCACTAGCGGGAGTGGCACCGGGGAGCTGTTTTTT. The full variable domain, with the rest looked up from reference TRBV5-1 and TRBJ2-2, is KAGVTQTPRYLIKTRGQQVTLSCSPISGHRSVSWYQQTPGQGLQFLFEYFSETQRNKGNFPGRFSGRQFSNSRSEMNVSTLELGDSALYLCASSSITSGSGTGELFFGEGSRLTVL.

The chain joins TRBV20-1 to TRBJ2-7; TRBD2 might be the D (6 bases). This CDR3 region has 13 residues. Germline assignment: CDR1 DFQATT and CDR2 SNEGSKA (reference sequence). V dropped 3 bases and J dropped 6 bases, with 15 bases sitting between them. The CDR3 loop reads CSASWGEWSEQYF. The CDR3 nucleotides are TGCAGTGCTAGTTGGGGGGAGTGGAGCGAGCAGTACTTC.

Ten or more counts support this clonotype. CDR3 nucleotides: TGTGCCAGCAGCGCAGGGACAGGGTTCTACGAGCAGTACTTC. The encoded protein is CASSAGTGFYEQYF. The chain couples TRBV9 to TRBJ2-7; 9 nucleotides match TRBD1. Losses at the gene ends were 3 bases for V and 3 bases for J; bases not matched to a gene: 4. The CDR3 is made up of 14 amino acids. Germline V gene lookup returns CDR1 SGDLS and CDR2 YYNGEE.

The chain has TRBV2 and TRBJ1-3; tentatively, D is TRBD1 (5 bases). The germline gives CDR1 SNHLY, CDR2 FYNNEI. The CDR3 spans 12 residues. V was clipped by 7 bases and J by 4 bases, with 8 bases between them. The CDR3 sequence is CASTGSGNTIYF. The CDR3 coding sequence is TGTGCCAGCACAGGGTCCGGAAACACCATATATTTT.

This chain joins TRBV27 and TRBJ1-1; 10 bases agree with TRBD1. Germline CDR1 is MNHEY and CDR2 is SMNVEV (reference sequence). Trimming removed 9 bases from V and 3 bases from J; junction bases left unmatched: 13. This CDR3 contains 16 residues. CDR3 bases: TGTGCCAGAAGATTCGGGGACAGGGGTGAGGACACTGAAGCTTTCTTT. It encodes CARRFGDRGEDTEAFF.

This clonotype appeared many times. The V gene is TRBV3-1, the J gene TRBJ2-7; a possible D gene is TRBD2 (5 bases). Germline CDR1 reads LGHDT; CDR2 reads YNNKEL (reference sequence). V was pared by 2 bases and J by 0 bases, with 11 bases between. The CDR3 is 15 amino acids. The chain's CDR3 is CASSQQADPSYEQYF. CDR3 in DNA: TGTGCCAGCAGCCAACAAGCGGACCCCTCCTACGAGCAGTACTTC.

At least ten counts were recorded for this clonotype. CDR3 in DNA: TGTGCCAGCAGTTACCCCGTTCCTGAAGCTTTCTTT. It translates to CASSYPVPEAFF. The V gene is TRBV6-2 or TRBV6-3, the J gene TRBJ1-1, with no clear D. CDR3 length: 12 residues. Germline-derived CDR1 and CDR2 are MNHEY and SVGEGT. V was trimmed by 2 bases and J by 6 bases, leaving 7 bases between them.

This clonotype was counted many times. The gene calls are TRBV20-1 and TRBJ1-6, with D tentatively TRBD1 (5 bases). Germline V gene lookup returns CDR1 DFQATT and CDR2 SNEGSKA (reference sequence). The V gene lost 5 bases and the J gene lost 7 bases, with 15 bases spanning the gap. This CDR3 region has 14 residues. CDR3 sequence (DNA): TGCAGTGCTCTAGGCGCAGGGACGAATTCACCCCTCCACTTT. This gives the protein CSALGAGTNSPLHF.

This clonotype was detected ten times or more. The chain combines TRBV5-5 with TRBJ1-5, with a possible D match to TRBD1 (6 bases). This CDR3 contains 16 residues. V dropped 0 bases and J dropped 3 bases, with 13 bases sitting between them. Germline lookup yields CDR1 SGHKS and CDR2 YYEKEE (reference sequence). The CDR3 sequence: CASSLEGVGNNQPQHF. CDR3 coding DNA: TGTGCCAGCAGCTTGGAGGGGGTCGGCAACAATCAGCCCCAGCATTTT.

In its sample, this clonotype was seen many times. The chain combines TRBV27 with TRBJ2-1, with 8 bases matching TRBD2. The V gene's germline CDR1 is MNHEY and CDR2 SMNVEV (reference sequence). The V segment lost 3 bases and the J segment 7 bases; nucleotides outside the gene matches: 11. The CDR3 spans 16 residues. Here the CDR3 DNA reads TGTGCCAGCAGTTTCTCCTTTAGCGGGGACGAGAATGAGCAGTTCTTC. Translated, it gives CASSFSFSGDENEQFF.